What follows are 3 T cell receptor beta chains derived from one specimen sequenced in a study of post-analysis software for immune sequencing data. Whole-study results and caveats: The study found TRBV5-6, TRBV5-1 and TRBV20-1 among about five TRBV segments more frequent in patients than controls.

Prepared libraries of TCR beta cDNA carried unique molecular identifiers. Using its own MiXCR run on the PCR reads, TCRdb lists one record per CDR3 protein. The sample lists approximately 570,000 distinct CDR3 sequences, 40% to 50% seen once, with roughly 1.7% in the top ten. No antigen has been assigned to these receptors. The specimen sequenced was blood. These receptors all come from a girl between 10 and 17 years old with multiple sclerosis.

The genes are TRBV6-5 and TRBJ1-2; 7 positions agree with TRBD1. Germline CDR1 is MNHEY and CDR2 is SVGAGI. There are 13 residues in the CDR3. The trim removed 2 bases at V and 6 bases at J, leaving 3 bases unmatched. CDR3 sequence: CASSYGTENGYTF. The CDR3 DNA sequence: TGTGCCAGCAGTTACGGGACAGAAAATGGCTACACCTTC.

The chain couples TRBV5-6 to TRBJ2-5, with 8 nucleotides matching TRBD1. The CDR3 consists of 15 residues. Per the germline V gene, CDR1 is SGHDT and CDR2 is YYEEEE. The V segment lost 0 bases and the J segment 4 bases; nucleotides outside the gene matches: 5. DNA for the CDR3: TGTGCCAGCAGCTTGGGAACAGGGGGGCGAGAGACCCAGTACTTC. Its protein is CASSLGTGGRETQYF.

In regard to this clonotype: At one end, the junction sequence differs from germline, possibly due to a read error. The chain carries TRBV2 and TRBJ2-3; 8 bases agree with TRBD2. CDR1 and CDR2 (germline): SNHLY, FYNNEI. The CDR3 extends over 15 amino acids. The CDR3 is CVSSRSSGSTDTQYF. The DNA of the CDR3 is TGTGTCAGCAGTCGGTCTAGCGGGAGCACAGATACGCAGTATTTT.